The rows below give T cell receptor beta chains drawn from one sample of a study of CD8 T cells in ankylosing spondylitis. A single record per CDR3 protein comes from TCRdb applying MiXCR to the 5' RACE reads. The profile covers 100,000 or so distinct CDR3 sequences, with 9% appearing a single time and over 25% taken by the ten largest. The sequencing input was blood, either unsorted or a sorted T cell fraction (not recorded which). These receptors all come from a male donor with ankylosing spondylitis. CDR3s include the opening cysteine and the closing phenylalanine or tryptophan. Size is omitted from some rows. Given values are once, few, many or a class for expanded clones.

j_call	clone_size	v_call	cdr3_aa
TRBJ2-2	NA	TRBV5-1	CASSLEGQGLAGELFF
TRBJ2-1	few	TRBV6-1	CASTPQPLSFTYNEQFF
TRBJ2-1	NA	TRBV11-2	CASSLGLVEYNEQFF
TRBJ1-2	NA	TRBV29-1	CSVETQGYYGYTF
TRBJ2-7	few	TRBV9	CASSPQVQGSSSYEQYF
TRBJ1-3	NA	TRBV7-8	CASSSTGALGNTIYF
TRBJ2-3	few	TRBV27	CASSFLTSGSTDTQYF
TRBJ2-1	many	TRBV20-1	CSARGLAGDSGEQFF
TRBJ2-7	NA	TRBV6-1	CASRWYYEQYF
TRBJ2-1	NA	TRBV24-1	CATSDPQGAFNEQFF
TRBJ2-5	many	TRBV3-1	CASSQGRSSGRYF
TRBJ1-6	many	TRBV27	CASSYRGLSSYNSPLHF
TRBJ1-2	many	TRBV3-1	CASSQDRTRRGYTF
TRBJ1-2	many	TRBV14	CASSQLSDLNYGYTF
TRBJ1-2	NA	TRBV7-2	CASDYSEGALYGYTF
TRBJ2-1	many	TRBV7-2	CASSSPGGLYNNEQFF
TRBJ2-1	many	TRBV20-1	CSAPQVARDYNEQFF
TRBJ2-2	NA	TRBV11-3	CASSLIGQLGPTGELFF
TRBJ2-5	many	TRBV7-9	CASSAQLEQETQYF
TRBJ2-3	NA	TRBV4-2	CASSQEGIEQYF
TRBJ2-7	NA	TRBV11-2	CASSFGTSSYEQYF
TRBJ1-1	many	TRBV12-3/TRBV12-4	CASSLGWIAEAFF
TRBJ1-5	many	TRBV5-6	CASSSSPNQPQHF
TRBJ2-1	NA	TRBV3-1	CASSLALEANEQFF
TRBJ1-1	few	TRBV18	CASSPPGGLDTEAFF
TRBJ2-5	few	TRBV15	CATRELAGKEETQYF
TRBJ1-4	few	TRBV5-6	CASSEVRSSGELFF
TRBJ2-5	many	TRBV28	CASTLGGEQETQYF
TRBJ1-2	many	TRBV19	CASSIDVGDGYTF
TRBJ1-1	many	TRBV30	CAWSLDVTEAFF
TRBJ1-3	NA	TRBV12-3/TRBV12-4	CASSSPWDGNTIYF
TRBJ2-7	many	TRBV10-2	CASSQDKSYEQYF
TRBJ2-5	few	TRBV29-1	CSVWTSGNQETQYF
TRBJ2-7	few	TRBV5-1	CASSLEWGYEQYF
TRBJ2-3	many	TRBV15	CATGSEVSGTDTQYF
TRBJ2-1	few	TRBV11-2	CASSLASAGVGPEQFF
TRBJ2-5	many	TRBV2	CASSDYQETQYF
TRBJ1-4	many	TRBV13	CASKAGEGEKLFF
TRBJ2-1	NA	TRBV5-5	CASSLDLRKFF
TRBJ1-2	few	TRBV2	CATHGRGGYGYTF
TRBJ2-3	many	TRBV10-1	CASSGLLEGIGTDTQYF
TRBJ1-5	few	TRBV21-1	CASQGDTLRNQPQHF
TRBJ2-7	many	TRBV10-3	CAISGDSSYEQYF
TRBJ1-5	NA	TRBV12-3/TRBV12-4	CASTPGEWDQPQHF
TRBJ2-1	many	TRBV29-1	CSVGGGREQFF
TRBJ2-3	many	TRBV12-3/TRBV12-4	CASNSRQRTDTQYF
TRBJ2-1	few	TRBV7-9	CASSFVPDLFF
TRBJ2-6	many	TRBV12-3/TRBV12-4	CASRPLAGGTAGANVLTF
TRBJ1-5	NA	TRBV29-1	CSVEEDSNQPQHF
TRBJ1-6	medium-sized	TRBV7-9	CASSSTQGDNSPLHF
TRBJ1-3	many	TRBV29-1	CSVAQHGANTIYF